This TCR beta chain was profiled in a study of cytomegalovirus exposure and HLA in healthy donors. Study information: Unique TCRs numbering roughly 85 million, obtained from HLA-typed donors, made up an early data release.

This clone was picked up a small number of times. Its target is unknown. The PCR was carried out with 60 Vbeta primers and 13 Jbeta primers. Authors' analysis steps: In a later analysis, the count reached some 73 million unique TCR beta chains, with 9 million to 11 million shared. Assay used: immunoSEQ multiplex PCR; TCRdb lists only in-frame clones, some missing. V, J and clone size reflect that table, while D and trimming were determined from the DNA. The profile shows 150,000 to 200,000 clones, around 84% of them singletons. The junction had 8 bases not matched to a gene; V was cut back by 0 bases and J by 5 bases. The CDR3 extends over 16 amino acids. Germline V gives CDR1 MNHEY, CDR2 SVGAGI. Whole-study findings and limits: The productive fraction for most TCR beta V segments was about 87% or about 30% in an earlier analysis. A later analysis linked 15,000 to 20,000 TCR beta sequences to HLA alleles at 0.05 false discovery rate.

Sequencing input: PBMCs. The sequence came from a man aged 18 to 29 in good health and CMV-seronegative. The chain employs TRBV6-5 and TRBJ1-1; 8 nucleotides align to TRBD1. Written as DNA, the CDR3 is TGTGCCAGCAGTTACTCTCAGGGGGCGGAATTTACTGAAGCTTTCTTT. Its protein is CASSYSQGAEFTEAFF.